Listed below are T cell receptor beta chains from one sample, sequenced in a study of blood T cell repertoires in COVID-19. Assay used: immunoSEQ multiplex PCR; TCRdb lists only in-frame clones, some missing. In the table there are 350,000 to 450,000 clones, roughly nine tenths of which are singletons. Sample: PBMCs or T cells enriched from blood (not recorded which). These receptors were collected from a man aged 25-45 years who had recovered from COVID-19. Both conserved end residues are part of each CDR3. D genes are given only for firm matches.

j_call d_call v_call cdr3_aa cdr3_nt
TRBJ2-5 - TRBV7-2 CASSPDRFQETQYF TGTGCCAGCAGCCCAGACAGGTTTCAAGAGACCCAGTACTTC
TRBJ2-1 - TRBV4-1 CASSQGAFYEQFF TGCGCCAGCAGCCAAGGAGCCTTCTATGAGCAGTTCTTC
TRBJ1-4 TRBD1 TRBV4-1 CASSQEGTGRNEKLFF TGCGCCAGCAGCCAAGAAGGGACAGGGAGGAATGAAAAACTGTTTTTT
TRBJ2-2 - TRBV24-1 CATSDPRGGELFF TGTGCCACCAGTGATCCGCGAGGCGGGGAGCTGTTTTTT
TRBJ2-7 - TRBV7-9 CASSLGTFYEQYF TGTGCCAGCAGCTTAGGGACTTTCTACGAGCAGTACTTC
TRBJ2-7 - TRBV5-1 CASRGQDYEQYF TGCGCCAGCCGGGGACAAGACTACGAGCAGTACTTC
TRBJ1-2 - TRBV24-1 CATQGIYGYTF TGTGCCACTCAGGGTATTTATGGCTACACCTTC
TRBJ2-5 - TRBV7-2 CASSLRMWETQYF TGTGCCAGCAGCTTGAGAATGTGGGAGACCCAGTACTTC
TRBJ2-2 TRBD1 TRBV28 CASRDSGTVNTGELFF TGTGCCAGCAGAGACTCCGGGACAGTTAACACCGGGGAGCTGTTTTTT
TRBJ1-1 - TRBV10-3 CAISESAGSEAFF TGTGCCATCAGTGAGTCCGCGGGCAGTGAAGCTTTCTTT
TRBJ2-7 - TRBV11-2 CASSLWGREYEQYF TGTGCCAGCAGCTTGTGGGGCAGAGAATACGAGCAGTACTTC
TRBJ2-7 - TRBV3-1/TRBV3-2 CASSQDLARTYEQYF TGTGCCAGCAGCCAAGATCTTGCTAGAACCTACGAGCAGTACTTC
TRBJ2-1 - TRBV29-1 CSVGPRGIEQFF TGCAGCGTTGGGCCCCGGGGGATCGAGCAGTTCTTC
TRBJ1-5 TRBD1 TRBV4-1 CASSQGGTGGQPQHF TGCGCCAGCAGCCAAGGTGGGACAGGGGGTCAGCCCCAGCATTTT
TRBJ1-2 - TRBV19 CASTLPPWHGYTF TGTGCCAGTACCCTGCCTCCATGGCATGGCTACACCTTC
TRBJ1-2 TRBD1 TRBV10-3 CAIWTGKTANYGYTF TGTGCCATCTGGACAGGGAAAACAGCTAACTATGGCTACACCTTC
TRBJ2-3 TRBD2 TRBV2 CASNGLAGDNTQYF TGTGCCAGCAATGGGCTAGCGGGAGACAATACGCAGTATTTT
TRBJ1-5 - TRBV13 CASSPGPGAQKPQHF TGTGCCAGCAGCCCAGGGCCAGGGGCGCAAAAGCCCCAGCATTTT
TRBJ1-3 - TRBV4-1 CASSQEVAETAGNTIYF TGCGCCAGCAGCCAAGAGGTGGCCGAGACTGCTGGAAACACCATATATTTT
TRBJ1-2 TRBD1 TRBV7-9 CASSFTGAADYGYTF TGTGCCAGCAGTTTTACAGGGGCTGCAGACTATGGCTACACCTTC
TRBJ2-2 - TRBV23-1 CASSQRRTSGELFF TGCGCCAGCAGTCAGAGGAGGACCTCCGGGGAGCTGTTTTTT
TRBJ2-7 TRBD1 TRBV4-1 CASSQEGTGLRVQYF TGCGCCAGCAGCCAAGAGGGGACAGGTCTACGAGTGCAGTACTTC
TRBJ1-3 - TRBV5-6 CASSVDFAPGNTIYF TGTGCCAGCAGCGTAGATTTTGCGCCTGGAAACACCATATATTTT